Here is one T cell receptor beta chain with its context. In the study's own analysis: Quantification of nucleated cells was approximated via reference gene primer amplification. Libraries were prepared by immunoSEQ multiplex PCR; TCRdb keeps only in-frame clonotypes and omits some of them. That table furnishes V, J and clone size, whereas the DNA furnished D and trimming. The table lists around 72,000 clones, less than 85% of them singletons. The sample originates from a study of blood T cell repertoires in COVID-19. This CDR3 has 15 residues. CDR1 SGHVS and CDR2 FQNEAQ come from the germline V gene. The germline V and J ends were trimmed by 1 base and 7 bases, with 13 bases remaining between them.

This receptor was taken from a woman older than 75 with acute or convalescent COVID-19. Sequenced input: peripheral blood. This chain uses TRBV7-8 with TRBJ1-4; D possibly corresponds to TRBD1 (5 bases). The CDR3 region is CASSLGQGRVEKLFF. The CDR3 DNA sequence: TGTGCCAGCAGCTTAGGCCAGGGCAGGGTTGAAAAACTGTTTTTT.